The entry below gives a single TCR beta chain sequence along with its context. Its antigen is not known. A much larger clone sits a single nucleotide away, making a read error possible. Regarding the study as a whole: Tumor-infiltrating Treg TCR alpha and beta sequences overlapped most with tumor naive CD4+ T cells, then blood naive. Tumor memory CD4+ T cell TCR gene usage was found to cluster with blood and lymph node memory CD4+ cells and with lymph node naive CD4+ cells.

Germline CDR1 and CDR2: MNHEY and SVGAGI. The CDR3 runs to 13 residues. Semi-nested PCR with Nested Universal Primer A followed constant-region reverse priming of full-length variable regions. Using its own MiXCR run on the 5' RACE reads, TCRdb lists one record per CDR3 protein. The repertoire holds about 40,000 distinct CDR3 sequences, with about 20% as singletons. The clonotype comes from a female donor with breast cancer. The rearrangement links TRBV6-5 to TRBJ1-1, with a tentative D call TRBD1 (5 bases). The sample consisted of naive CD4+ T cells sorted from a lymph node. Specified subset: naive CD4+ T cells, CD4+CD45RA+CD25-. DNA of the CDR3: TGTGCCAGCACGGGGCAGGGCGACACTGAAGCTTGCTTT. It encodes CASTGQGDTEACF.